These T cell receptor beta chains were read from a single sample in a study of OX40 agonist ivuxolimab in advanced cancers. Using immunoSEQ multiplex PCR, the repertoire was profiled, and TCRdb retains in-frame clones only, with some absent. The sample lists approximately 70,000 clones, over 90% occurring once. The material was CD4+ or CD8+ T cells sorted from blood, obtained in a trial of the OX40 agonist ivuxolimab. The receptors were gathered from an adult with an advanced solid tumor such as melanoma, head and neck, liver or kidney cancer. Each CDR3 is given with its conserved first and last residue. The D gene is left open where the match is weak.

v_gene: TRBV15; j_gene: TRBJ2-1; d_gene: -; CDR3aa: CATSRDRAAYNEQFF
v_gene: TRBV28; j_gene: TRBJ2-5; d_gene: -; CDR3aa: CASAGGAGGQGPGETQYF
v_gene: TRBV4-1; j_gene: TRBJ1-6; d_gene: -; CDR3aa: CASSQEQGLNSPLHF
v_gene: TRBV7-9; j_gene: TRBJ1-2; d_gene: -; CDR3aa: CASSLVRVDGYTF
v_gene: TRBV28; j_gene: TRBJ1-4; d_gene: -; CDR3aa: CASSLFGRKNEKLFF
v_gene: TRBV5-5; j_gene: TRBJ1-5; d_gene: -; CDR3aa: CASSLAWTDNQPQHF
v_gene: TRBV28; j_gene: TRBJ2-2; d_gene: TRBD1; CDR3aa: CASSSGTGGTEAGELFF
v_gene: TRBV4-1; j_gene: TRBJ2-7; d_gene: TRBD2; CDR3aa: CASSQFLAGGLSYEQYF
v_gene: TRBV4-3; j_gene: TRBJ1-2; d_gene: -; CDR3aa: CASSPRLVTLNYGYTF
v_gene: TRBV5-1; j_gene: TRBJ2-1; d_gene: TRBD2; CDR3aa: CASSLVAGRDYNEQFF
v_gene: TRBV9; j_gene: TRBJ2-2; d_gene: TRBD2; CDR3aa: CASSLRLAGGQGSVTGELFF
v_gene: TRBV6-6; j_gene: TRBJ2-3; d_gene: -; CDR3aa: CASRGTDTDTQYF
v_gene: TRBV20-1; j_gene: TRBJ2-7; d_gene: -; CDR3aa: CSARREYEQYF
v_gene: TRBV9; j_gene: TRBJ2-1; d_gene: -; CDR3aa: CASSVVGVGVENEQFF
v_gene: TRBV10-3; j_gene: TRBJ1-4; d_gene: TRBD1; CDR3aa: CAISDRTGEKLFF
v_gene: TRBV4-3; j_gene: TRBJ1-5; d_gene: TRBD1; CDR3aa: CASSQGGGSNQPQHF
v_gene: TRBV6-5; j_gene: TRBJ1-1; d_gene: -; CDR3aa: CASSYSGTMNTEAFF
v_gene: TRBV6-5; j_gene: TRBJ2-7; d_gene: -; CDR3aa: CASSFTTESYEQYF
v_gene: TRBV30; j_gene: TRBJ1-2; d_gene: -; CDR3aa: CAWREVREDWYGYTF
v_gene: TRBV9; j_gene: TRBJ2-7; d_gene: -; CDR3aa: CASSVGYEQYF
v_gene: TRBV9; j_gene: TRBJ1-4; d_gene: TRBD1; CDR3aa: CASSLTGLDEKLFF
v_gene: TRBV10-3; j_gene: TRBJ1-5; d_gene: -; CDR3aa: CAISETDSNQPQHF
v_gene: TRBV5-4; j_gene: TRBJ2-7; d_gene: -; CDR3aa: CAIDAGRAGEQYF
v_gene: TRBV5-1; j_gene: TRBJ2-7; d_gene: TRBD1; CDR3aa: CASSTGDSGHEQYF
v_gene: TRBV29-1; j_gene: TRBJ2-1; d_gene: -; CDR3aa: CSVEVSYNEQFF
v_gene: TRBV7-9; j_gene: TRBJ2-7; d_gene: TRBD1; CDR3aa: CASSGVRTGPYEQYF
v_gene: TRBV6-1; j_gene: TRBJ1-3; d_gene: -; CDR3aa: CASSEGVRENTIYF
v_gene: TRBV5-1; j_gene: TRBJ1-1; d_gene: -; CDR3aa: CASSHGREVPNTEAFF